These T cell receptor beta chains were read from a single sample in a study of T cell responses to AZD1222 COVID-19 vaccine. The repertoire was sequenced with immunoSEQ multiplex PCR; TCRdb's copy has only in-frame clones and lacks some. The sample has more than 90,000 clones, about 90% seen once; the top ten hold 16%. The material was peripheral blood, obtained on day 0 of AZD1222 vaccination. All receptors come from an adult in good health. Both conserved end residues are part of each CDR3. Each record gives: clone size, J gene, D gene, V gene, CDR3 protein, CDR3 DNA. D genes are given only for firm matches. Clone size is given for some rows only: seen once, a few or many times, or a class if the clone is expanded.

NA,TRBJ2-2,TRBD1,TRBV30,CAWAGTGSPGELFF,TGTGCCTGGGCCGGGACAGGGTCCCCCGGGGAGCTGTTTTTT
NA,TRBJ2-2,NA,TRBV7-2,CASSLGGSVNTGELFF,TGTGCCAGCAGCTTAGGGGGGTCAGTGAACACCGGGGAGCTGTTTTTT
NA,TRBJ2-1,TRBD2,TRBV6-5,CASSYMTSGSGEQFF,TGTGCCAGCAGTTACATGACTAGCGGGAGCGGTGAGCAGTTCTTC
NA,TRBJ2-3,TRBD2,TRBV19,CASSTLAGRTDTQYF,TGTGCCAGTAGTACCTTAGCGGGGCGCACAGATACGCAGTATTTT
NA,TRBJ1-4,TRBD1,TRBV6-5,CASSPWTGKGEKLFF,TGTGCCAGCAGCCCCTGGACAGGGAAGGGAGAAAAACTGTTTTTT
NA,TRBJ2-7,TRBD1,TRBV5-1,CASSLKQGASWEQYF,TGCGCCAGCAGCCTAAAACAGGGGGCCTCCTGGGAGCAGTACTTC
NA,TRBJ1-5,NA,TRBV30,CAWAPGGEPSNQPQHF,TGTGCCTGGGCCCCTGGGGGAGAGCCGAGCAATCAGCCCCAGCATTTT
NA,TRBJ2-2,TRBD1,TRBV7-8,CASSISGTDYSYTGELFF,TGTGCCAGCAGCATCTCCGGGACAGACTATTCCTACACCGGGGAGCTGTTTTTT
NA,TRBJ1-3,TRBD1,TRBV28,CASSYPPGQGGNTIYF,TGTGCCAGCAGCTATCCCCCGGGACAGGGAGGAAACACCATATATTTT
few,TRBJ2-7,TRBD2,TRBV5-1,CASSLEGRVGEQYF,TGCGCCAGCAGCTTGGAGGGGAGGGTTGGCGAGCAGTACTTC
NA,TRBJ1-2,NA,TRBV4-1,CASSQVGYRVRGYTF,TGCGCCAGCAGCCAAGTAGGTTACAGGGTAAGAGGCTACACCTTC
NA,TRBJ1-4,NA,TRBV5-5,CASSLWSGPTNEKLFF,TGTGCCAGCAGCTTATGGAGCGGACCAACTAATGAAAAACTGTTTTTT
few,TRBJ1-1,NA,TRBV27,CASSLGRLNTEAFF,TGTGCCAGCAGTTTAGGACGGTTGAACACTGAAGCTTTCTTT
NA,TRBJ1-3,NA,TRBV30,CAWSLPFGYLAHRERTGNTIYF,TGTGCCTGGAGTTTACCGTTTGGATATCTAGCCCACAGGGAGCGCACTGGAAACACCATATATTTT
NA,TRBJ1-2,NA,TRBV2,CASTGQGEDYGYTF,TGTGCCAGCACCGGGCAGGGAGAGGACTATGGCTACACCTTC
NA,TRBJ2-7,NA,TRBV18,CASSPQGTYEQYF,TGTGCCAGCTCACCACAGGGGACCTACGAGCAGTACTTC
NA,TRBJ1-1,NA,TRBV18,CASSPPGKGTMNTEAFF,TGTGCCAGCTCACCACCGGGGAAGGGGACTATGAACACTGAAGCTTTCTTT
NA,TRBJ2-5,NA,TRBV10-3,CAISELVGETQYF,TGTGCCATCAGTGAACTAGTAGGTGAGACCCAGTACTTC
NA,TRBJ2-1,TRBD1,TRBV30,CAWSVRGDRGLDNEQFF,TGTGCCTGGAGTGTACGGGGAGACAGGGGGCTCGACAATGAGCAGTTCTTC
NA,TRBJ2-3,NA,TRBV7-9,CASSLLSADTQYF,TGTGCCAGCAGCTTATTGAGTGCAGATACGCAGTATTTT
NA,TRBJ2-7,TRBD2,TRBV10-1,CASSTGTSGRTTYEQYF,TGCGCCAGCAGTACCGGGACTAGCGGGAGGACCACCTACGAGCAGTACTTC
NA,TRBJ1-1,TRBD1,TRBV9,CASSEQGAITEAFF,TGTGCCAGCAGCGAGCAGGGGGCGATTACTGAAGCTTTCTTT
NA,TRBJ1-2,NA,TRBV6-5,CASSYSSGIQHGYTF,TGTGCCAGCAGTTATTCTTCAGGGATTCAGCATGGCTACACCTTC
NA,TRBJ2-7,TRBD2,TRBV7-7,CASSDLYRLAETREQYF,TGTGCCAGCAGCGATCTCTACCGACTAGCGGAGACTCGGGAGCAGTACTTC
NA,TRBJ1-1,NA,TRBV5-4,CASSYGGSEAFF,TGTGCCAGCAGCTACGGGGGGTCTGAAGCTTTCTTT
NA,TRBJ2-7,NA,TRBV6-5,CASSTEHRDEQYF,TGTGCCAGCAGTACCGAACACCGGGACGAGCAGTACTTC